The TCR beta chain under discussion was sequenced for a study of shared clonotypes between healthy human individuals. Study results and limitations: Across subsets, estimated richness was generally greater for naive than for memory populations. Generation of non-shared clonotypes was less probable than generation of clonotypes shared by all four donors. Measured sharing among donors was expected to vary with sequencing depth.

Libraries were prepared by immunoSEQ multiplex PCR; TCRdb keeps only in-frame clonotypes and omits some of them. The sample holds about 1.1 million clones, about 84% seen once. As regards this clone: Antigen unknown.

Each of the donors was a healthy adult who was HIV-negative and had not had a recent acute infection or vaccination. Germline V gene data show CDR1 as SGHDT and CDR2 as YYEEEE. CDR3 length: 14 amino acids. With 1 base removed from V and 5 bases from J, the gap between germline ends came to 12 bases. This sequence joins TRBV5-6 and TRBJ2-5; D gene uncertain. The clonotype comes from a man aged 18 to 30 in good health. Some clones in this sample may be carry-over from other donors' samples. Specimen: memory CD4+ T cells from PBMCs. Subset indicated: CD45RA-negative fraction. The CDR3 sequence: CASSLRIVRETQYF. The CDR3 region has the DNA TGTGCCAGCAGCTTGAGGATAGTCAGGGAGACCCAGTACTTC.